One T cell receptor beta chain is described in this entry. The antigen is not known. The germline V gene has CDR1 LNHDA and CDR2 SQIVND (reference sequence). The CDR3 is 11 amino acids. Trimming removed 5 bases at V and 4 bases at J, with 2 bases between. The sample comes from a study of cytomegalovirus exposure and HLA in healthy donors. Primers: 60 Vbeta forward and 13 Jbeta reverse. Method: immunoSEQ multiplex PCR; TCRdb's copy keeps in-frame clones and lacks some. The sample shows over 150,000 clones, approximately 80% of them seen only once. Overall study findings and caveats: The dataset shows that most TCR sequences were rare, while some public TCRs occurred in many donors. Among TCR beta chains, those listed as cytomegalovirus-associated numbered 164.

The chain has TRBV19 and TRBJ1-4; D uncertain. The sample was PBMCs. This receptor was taken from a man aged 25-40 years in good health and CMV-seropositive. The CDR3 bases are TGTGCCAGTAGTCTTAATGAAAAACTGTTTTTT. Residues: CASSLNEKLFF.